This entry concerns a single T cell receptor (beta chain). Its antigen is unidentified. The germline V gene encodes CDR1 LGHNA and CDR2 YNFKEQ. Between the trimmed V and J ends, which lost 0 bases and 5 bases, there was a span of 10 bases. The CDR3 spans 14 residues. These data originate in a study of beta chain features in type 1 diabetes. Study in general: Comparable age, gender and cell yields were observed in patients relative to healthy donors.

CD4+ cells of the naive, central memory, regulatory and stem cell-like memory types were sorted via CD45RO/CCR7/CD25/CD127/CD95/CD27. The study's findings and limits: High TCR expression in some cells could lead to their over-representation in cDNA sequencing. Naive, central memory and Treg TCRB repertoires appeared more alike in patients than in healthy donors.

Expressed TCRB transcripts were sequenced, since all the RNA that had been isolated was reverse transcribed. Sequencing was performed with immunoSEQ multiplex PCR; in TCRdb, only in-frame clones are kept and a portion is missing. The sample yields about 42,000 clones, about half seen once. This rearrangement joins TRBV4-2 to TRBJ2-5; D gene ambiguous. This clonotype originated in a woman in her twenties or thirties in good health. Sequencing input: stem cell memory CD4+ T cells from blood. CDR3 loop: CASSQDWASETQYF. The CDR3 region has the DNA TGTGCCAGCAGCCAAGATTGGGCATCTGAGACCCAGTACTTC.